These 4 T cell receptor beta chains were sequenced from one sample in a study of blood T cells in healthy people across ages. A sample-barcoded 5' primer and a J-beta primer mix were used in a second PCR of roughly 6 to 11 cycles. Via MiXCR, TCRdb re-called the 5' RACE reads, giving one row per CDR3 protein. The repertoire holds hundreds of thousands of distinct CDR3 sequences, about half seen once, with under 35% in the top ten. Sample: blood. The receptor source for this set is a woman aged 55-69 years in good health.

This clonotype has a handful of counts. J is TRBJ2-7 and V is TRBV7-3, with 9 bases aligning to TRBD2. The germline V gene encodes CDR1 SGHTA and CDR2 FQGTGA. CDR3 length: 15 amino acids. V dropped 2 bases and J dropped 6; count of bases not matched to a gene: 8. DNA for the CDR3: TGTGCCAGCAGCTTATTTGGGACTAGCAGCTCCGAGCAGTACTTC. Protein sequence: CASSLFGTSSSEQYF.

The rearrangement links TRBV20-1 to TRBJ2-3; TRBD2 matches at 10 bases. Germline V gene data show CDR1 as DFQATT and CDR2 as SNEGSKA (reference sequence). V dropped 0 bases and J dropped 3; count of bases not matched to a gene: 6. The CDR3 runs to 16 residues. The CDR3 DNA sequence: TGCAGTGCTAGAGATCGGGTACTAGCGGGAACAGATACGCAGTATTTT. It codes for CSARDRVLAGTDTQYF.

This clonotype has just a few counts. The V call is TRBV10-3, the J call TRBJ1-2; 8 positions match TRBD1. This CDR3 contains 12 residues. Looked up from germline, CDR1 is ENHRY and CDR2 is SYGVKD. Losses at the gene ends were 9 bases for V and 8 bases for J; bases not matched to a gene: 8. CDR3 sequence reads: CAITGTGDGYTF. The CDR3 nucleotides are TGTGCCATAACCGGGACAGGAGACGGCTACACCTTC.

V and J are TRBV7-2 and TRBJ2-5; D unresolved. The CDR3 covers 15 residues. The germline V and J ends were trimmed by 6 bases and 0 bases, with 14 bases remaining between them. The germline gives CDR1 SGHTA, CDR2 FQGNSA. The CDR3 loop reads CASRRQIGYQETQYF. The CDR3 DNA reads TGTGCCAGCAGGAGGCAGATCGGGTACCAAGAGACCCAGTACTTC.